These 27 T cell receptor beta chains were all obtained from the same sample, sequenced in a study of T cell changes during pregnancy in multiple sclerosis. Repertoires were generated with immunoSEQ multiplex PCR, while TCRdb's copy carries only in-frame clones and drops some. This table has approximately 89,000 clones, roughly 93% appearing once. Sequenced material: peripheral blood, taken in the third trimester of pregnancy. Receptors were obtained from a female donor with multiple sclerosis, enrolled in a pregnancy study.

The V and J genes are TRBV30 and TRBJ2-6; D is perhaps TRBD2 (7 bases). From germline, CDR1 is GTSNPN and CDR2 SVGIG (reference sequence). Trimming removed 1 base from V and 7 bases from J, with 14 bases in between. This CDR3 is 15 amino acids long. CDR3 region: CAWSGGGSQANVLTF. CDR3 nucleotides: TGTGCCTGGAGTGGGGGGGGCAGTCAAGCCAACGTCCTGACTTTC.

The chain combines TRBV9 with TRBJ1-1; TRBD1 is a possible D gene (5 bases). CDR1 and CDR2 (germline): SGDLS, YYNGEE. This CDR3 has 16 residues. Trimming took 2 bases from V and 1 from J, leaving 15 bases between them. The CDR3 DNA sequence: TGTGCCAGCAGCGTGATACCCGACAGTCAGAACACTGAAGCTTTCTTT. Amino acids: CASSVIPDSQNTEAFF.

J is TRBJ2-3 and V is TRBV6-1; 8 bases map to TRBD2. V lost 0 bases and J lost 4; bases outside the gene matches: 6. There are 16 residues in the CDR3. Germline assignment: CDR1 MNHNS and CDR2 SASEGT. This chain's CDR3 is CASSEARRGVADTQYF. In nucleotides, the CDR3 is TGTGCCAGCAGTGAAGCGAGGCGGGGGGTGGCAGATACGCAGTATTTT.

V gene TRBV27 combines with J gene TRBJ1-2, with a weak D call TRBD1 (6 bases). The CDR3 is made up of 13 amino acids. Trimming pared 0 bases from V and 8 bases from J, leaving 10 bases between. Germline lookup yields CDR1 MNHEY and CDR2 SMNVEV (reference sequence). CDR3 amino acids: CASSLSGALGYTF. The CDR3 nucleotides are TGTGCCAGCAGTTTATCGGGGGCGTTGGGCTACACCTTC.

This clone was seen once. The chain joins TRBV5-1 to TRBJ2-1, with D perhaps TRBD1 (6 bases). Germline CDR1 SGHRS, CDR2 YFSETQ. This CDR3 comprises 12 residues. Trimming shortened V by 0 bases and J by 12 bases, and 10 bases separated the two germline ends. The CDR3 reads CASSLAPGAQFF. The CDR3 coding sequence is TGCGCCAGCAGCTTGGCTCCAGGGGCGCAGTTCTTC.

The chain combines TRBV5-1 with TRBJ2-3, with a possible D match to TRBD2 (6 bases). Trimming cost V 2 bases and J 6 bases, with 10 bases left between them. The CDR3 consists of 13 residues. In germline, CDR1 is SGHRS, CDR2 YFSETQ. The CDR3 DNA is TGCGCCAGCAGCTTTACCAGCGGGGATACGCAGTATTTT. Protein product: CASSFTSGDTQYF.

The chain employs TRBV6-5 and TRBJ2-5; TRBD2 aligns across 9 bases. Germline V gives CDR1 MNHEY, CDR2 SVGAGI. The CDR3 totals 13 residues. The ends lost 11 bases at V and 7 bases at J; junction bases unmatched: 11. This CDR3 is CAAAGLASGTQYF. CDR3 bases: TGTGCCGCGGCGGGACTAGCCTCCGGGACCCAGTACTTC.

The chain carries TRBV5-4 and TRBJ2-3; D unclear. This CDR3 contains 13 residues. The V gene's germline CDR1 is SGHNT and CDR2 YYREEE (reference sequence). Deletions cut 4 bases from V and 2 bases from J, with 8 bases between. CDR3 protein: CASSRGFTDTQYF. In nucleotides, the CDR3 is TGTGCCAGCAGCCGAGGATTCACAGATACGCAGTATTTT.

This clone has only a few counts. The chain links TRBV9 to TRBJ1-1; 7 nucleotides match TRBD1. Trimming at V came to 0 bases and at J to 3 bases, leaving 5 bases not matched to a gene. The CDR3 is 15 amino acids. Germline CDR1 reads SGDLS; CDR2 reads YYNGEE. The CDR3 protein is CASSVVEGAYTEAFF. In DNA form, the CDR3 reads TGTGCCAGCAGCGTAGTGGAGGGGGCGTACACTGAAGCTTTCTTT.

The chain uses TRBV5-6 and TRBJ2-5, with no clear D. Germline V gene data show CDR1 as SGHDT and CDR2 as YYEEEE. CDR3 size: 18 residues. V shed 4 bases and J shed 1 base, with 23 bases lying between them. This CDR3 is CASSAPSSQAILQETQYF. For the CDR3, the DNA is TGTGCCAGCAGCGCCCCCTCGAGCCAGGCCATCCTCCAAGAGACCCAGTACTTC.

This sequence joins TRBV6-5 and TRBJ1-5; D might be TRBD1 (6 bases). CDR1 is MNHEY, CDR2 SVGAGI, per germline. The CDR3 extends over 14 amino acids. The germline V and J ends were trimmed by 2 bases and 4 bases, with 9 bases remaining between them. Here the CDR3 reads CASSYGRGNQPQHF. CDR3 sequence (DNA): TGTGCCAGCAGTTACGGTAGGGGGAATCAGCCCCAGCATTTT.

This rearrangement joins TRBV19 to TRBJ2-3, with 9 positions matching TRBD2. The germline CDR1 and CDR2 sequences are LNHDA and SQIVND (reference sequence). V shed 3 bases and J 3 bases; nucleotides not matched to a gene: 7. The CDR3 length is 16 residues. CDR3 region: CASSMGSGGRTDTQYF. DNA for the CDR3: TGTGCCAGTAGTATGGGTAGCGGGGGTAGGACAGATACGCAGTATTTT.

The CDR3, as DNA: TGCGCCAGCAGTGAGCGGGCTAGCGTCATCCAAGAGACCCAGTACTTC. Protein product: CASSERASVIQETQYF. The rearrangement links TRBV10-2 to TRBJ2-5, with a possible D match to TRBD2 (6 bases). This CDR3 is 16 amino acids long. Trimming pared 2 bases from V and 1 base from J, leaving 14 bases between. Germline V lookup: CDR1 WSHSY, CDR2 SAAADI.

The chain links TRBV6-6 to TRBJ1-3, with 7 bases lining up with TRBD1. The CDR3 is 14 amino acids. Trimming cost V 6 bases and J 2 bases; bases outside gene matches: 4. Germline CDR1 MNHNY, CDR2 SVGAGI (reference sequence). Here the CDR3 reads CASRPGTAGNTIYF. The CDR3 DNA reads as TGTGCCAGCAGACCCGGGACAGCTGGAAACACCATATATTTT.

The V gene is TRBV2, the J gene TRBJ2-1, with 12 positions matching TRBD2. CDR1 SNHLY and CDR2 FYNNEI come from the germline V gene. Trimming removed 4 bases from V and 4 bases from J; junction bases left unmatched: 8. The CDR3 sequence is 17 residues long. CDR3 DNA sequence: TGTGCCAGCAGTGGGGCGGCTAGCGGGGGGGTGTACAATGAGCAGTTCTTC. This encodes CASSGAASGGVYNEQFF.

The J gene is TRBJ2-1, the V gene TRBV29-1, with 8 bases that match TRBD2. This CDR3 contains 15 residues. V dropped 8 bases and J dropped 5; count of bases not matched to a gene: 14. Per the germline V gene, CDR1 is SQVTM and CDR2 is ANQGSEA. The CDR3 loop is CSSRKGLVLDNEQFF. The CDR3 region has the DNA TGCAGCTCGAGGAAGGGACTAGTTTTGGACAATGAGCAGTTCTTC.

This chain joins TRBV7-2 and TRBJ2-5; D gene unclear. This CDR3 is built from 12 residues. Trimming shortened V by 5 bases and J by 4 bases, and 8 bases separated the two germline ends. Germline CDR1 and CDR2: SGHTA and FQGNSA. The CDR3 region has the DNA TGTGCCAGCAGCCCCCCGGGAGAGACCCAGTACTTC. Translation gives CASSPPGETQYF.

The J gene is TRBJ1-1, the V gene TRBV6-1; possibly TRBD1 for D (6 bases). Germline V gives CDR1 MNHNS, CDR2 SASEGT. V was clipped by 9 bases and J by 7 bases, with 15 bases between them. The CDR3 extends over 12 amino acids. The CDR3, as DNA: TGTGCCAGTCGCCTAGGACAGAGTGAAGCTTTCTTT. Its translation is CASRLGQSEAFF.

V and J are TRBV7-9 and TRBJ1-3; TRBD1 matches at 7 bases. V lost 4 bases to trimming and J lost 0 bases; unmatched junction nucleotides: 3. The CDR3 is made up of 15 amino acids. Germline lookup yields CDR1 SEHNR and CDR2 FQNEAQ (reference sequence). CDR3 loop: CASSSGTASGNTIYF. CDR3 in DNA: TGTGCCAGCAGCTCCGGGACAGCCTCTGGAAACACCATATATTTT.

V and J are TRBV6-5 and TRBJ2-1; TRBD2 is a possible D gene (5 bases). Germline CDR1 is MNHEY and CDR2 is SVGAGI. The CDR3 totals 13 residues. Trimming took 2 bases from V and 12 from J, leaving 14 bases between them. The CDR3, as DNA: TGTGCCAGCAGTTACGTTCCCGGAGGTGGGCAGTTCTTC. Translation gives CASSYVPGGGQFF.

V usage is TRBV30 and J usage is TRBJ2-1; D not resolved. CDR1 and CDR2 from the germline V gene are GTSNPN and SVGIG (reference sequence). There are 11 residues in the CDR3. V was pared by 5 bases and J by 8 bases, with 10 bases between. CDR3 DNA sequence: TGTGCCTGGGGTCACTCCCATGAGCAGTTCTTC. Translation: CAWGHSHEQFF.

This chain links TRBV6-1 with TRBJ2-7, with D possibly TRBD2 on 5 matching bases. Germline CDR1 and CDR2: MNHNS and SASEGT. The V gene lost 3 bases and the J gene lost 3 bases, with 12 bases spanning the gap. CDR3 length: 14 amino acids. CDR3 amino acids: CASSDLDGLYEQYF. For the CDR3, the DNA is TGTGCCAGCAGTGATCTAGACGGACTCTACGAGCAGTACTTC.

The V call is TRBV2, the J call TRBJ1-5; D is undetermined. Trimming shortened V by 6 bases and J by 5 bases, and 14 bases separated the two germline ends. The germline V gene encodes CDR1 SNHLY and CDR2 FYNNEI. This CDR3 region has 14 residues. Here the CDR3 DNA reads TGTGCCAGCAGGGCCCAGGCCAAGGATCAGCCCCAGCATTTT. It codes for CASRAQAKDQPQHF.

This chain's CDR3 is CSVGPGLLKETQYF. The CDR3 bases are TGCAGCGTTGGGCCGGGACTCCTGAAAGAGACCCAGTACTTC. The chain recombines TRBV29-1 with TRBJ2-5, with a weak D call TRBD2 (6 bases). Germline-derived CDR1 and CDR2 are SQVTM and ANQGSEA. Trimming left V 4 bases short and J 3 bases short, with 15 bases between. This CDR3 is built from 14 residues.

J is TRBJ1-1 and V is TRBV18; 10 bases agree with TRBD1. This CDR3 is built from 16 residues. The ends lost 4 bases at V and 2 bases at J; junction bases unmatched: 7. Germline assignment: CDR1 KGHSH and CDR2 LQKENI. CDR3 bases: TGTGCCAGCTCACTCCGACAGGGGGCTCGAAACACTGAAGCTTTCTTT. Translation gives CASSLRQGARNTEAFF.

This chain links TRBV10-2 with TRBJ1-2; 8 nucleotides agree with TRBD1. Germline V lookup: CDR1 WSHSY, CDR2 SAAADI. V was clipped by 4 bases and J by 7 bases; unmatched bases: 14. This CDR3 has 16 amino acids. The CDR3 here is CASSVTGAAGLSGYTF. The CDR3 coding sequence is TGCGCCAGCAGTGTGACAGGGGCTGCGGGCCTGTCTGGCTACACCTTC.

The J gene is TRBJ2-7, the V gene TRBV6-5; D might be TRBD1 (6 bases). Germline CDR1 is MNHEY and CDR2 is SVGAGI. V lost 2 bases and J lost 6, with 14 bases in between. The CDR3 extends over 14 amino acids. The CDR3 region has the DNA TGTGCCAGCAGTTACGTACAGGGCGGGTCCGAGCAGTACTTC. This gives the protein CASSYVQGGSEQYF.